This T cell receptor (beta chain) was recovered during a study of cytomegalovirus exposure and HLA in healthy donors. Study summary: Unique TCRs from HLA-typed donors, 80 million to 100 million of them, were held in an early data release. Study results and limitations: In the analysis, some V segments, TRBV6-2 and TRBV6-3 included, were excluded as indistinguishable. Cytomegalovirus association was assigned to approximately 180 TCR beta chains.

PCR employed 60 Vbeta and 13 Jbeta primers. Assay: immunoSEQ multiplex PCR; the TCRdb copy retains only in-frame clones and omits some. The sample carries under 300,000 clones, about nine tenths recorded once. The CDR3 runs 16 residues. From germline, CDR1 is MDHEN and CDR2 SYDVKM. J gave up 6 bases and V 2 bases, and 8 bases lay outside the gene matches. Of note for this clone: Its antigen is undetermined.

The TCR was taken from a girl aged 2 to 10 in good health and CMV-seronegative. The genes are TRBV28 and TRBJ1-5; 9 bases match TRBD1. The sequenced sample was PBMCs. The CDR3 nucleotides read TGTGCCAGCAGTTTACATCCGGGACAGGGTTCTCAGCCCCAGCATTTT. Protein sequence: CASSLHPGQGSQPQHF.